Listed below are T cell receptor beta chains from one sample, sequenced in a study of T cells after yellow fever vaccination. TCRdb reprocessed the 5' RACE reads via MiXCR and lists one record per CDR3 protein. The sample gives 150,000 to 200,000 distinct CDR3 sequences, 6% to 7.5% of which show up once; 2.5% to 3% is in the top ten. The source material was CD4+ T cells sorted from PBMCs, sampled more than 4 days after the first yellow fever vaccination. Receptors were obtained from a man aged 18 to 30 who received the YFV17D yellow fever vaccine. Both conserved end residues are part of each CDR3. Fields, in order: V gene, J gene, D gene, CDR3 length, clone size, CDR3 DNA, CDR3 protein. The D gene is left open where the match is weak. For some rows the clone size is stated as once, few or many, or as a class when expanded; others skip it.

v_call: TRBV7-7; j_call: TRBJ2-5; d_call: TRBD1; cdr3_length: 16; clone_size: many; cdr3_nt: TGTGCTAGCAGCTTATCCGGGACAGGGAACAAAGAGACCCAGTACTTC; cdr3_aa: CASSLSGTGNKETQYF
v_call: TRBV5-1; j_call: TRBJ2-5; d_call: -; cdr3_length: 11; clone_size: many; cdr3_nt: TGCGCCAGCAGCTTGGTAGGGACCCAGTACTTC; cdr3_aa: CASSLVGTQYF
v_call: TRBV24-1; j_call: TRBJ2-2; d_call: TRBD1; cdr3_length: 15; clone_size: many; cdr3_nt: TGTGCCACCAGTGAGGACAGGGGGCACACCGGGGAGCTGTTTTTT; cdr3_aa: CATSEDRGHTGELFF
v_call: TRBV20-1; j_call: TRBJ2-7; d_call: -; cdr3_length: 12; clone_size: many; cdr3_nt: TGCAGTGCTAGCGGGGACATTTACGAGCAGTACTTC; cdr3_aa: CSASGDIYEQYF
v_call: TRBV5-1; j_call: TRBJ2-4; d_call: TRBD1; cdr3_length: 13; clone_size: few; cdr3_nt: TGCGCCAGCTCACCCAGGGGGACAAACATTCAGTACTTC; cdr3_aa: CASSPRGTNIQYF
v_call: TRBV6-1; j_call: TRBJ2-3; d_call: TRBD1; cdr3_length: 17; clone_size: many; cdr3_nt: TGTGCCAGCAGTGAAGCGACAGGGCGAGGGTACACAGATACGCAGTATTTT; cdr3_aa: CASSEATGRGYTDTQYF
v_call: TRBV7-2; j_call: TRBJ1-4; d_call: -; cdr3_length: 14; clone_size: -; cdr3_nt: TGTGCCAGCAGCTTCGGGGGGGATAGTGAAAAACTGTTTTTT; cdr3_aa: CASSFGGDSEKLFF
v_call: TRBV5-1; j_call: TRBJ2-1; d_call: TRBD2; cdr3_length: 14; clone_size: many; cdr3_nt: TGCGCCAGCAGCCCGGTCGGGGGGGAGAATGAGCAGTTCTTC; cdr3_aa: CASSPVGGENEQFF
v_call: TRBV10-3; j_call: TRBJ2-7; d_call: TRBD1; cdr3_length: 16; clone_size: many; cdr3_nt: TGTGCCATCAGTGAGTCAGGGACAGCGAGCTCCTACGAGCAGTACTTC; cdr3_aa: CAISESGTASSYEQYF
v_call: TRBV7-9; j_call: TRBJ1-2; d_call: -; cdr3_length: 14; clone_size: many; cdr3_nt: TGTGCCAGCAGCTTAGCGCACGGGGTCTATGGCTACACCTTC; cdr3_aa: CASSLAHGVYGYTF
v_call: TRBV5-4; j_call: TRBJ1-1; d_call: TRBD1; cdr3_length: 13; clone_size: few; cdr3_nt: TGTGCCAGCAGACAGGGGGGGAACACTGAAGCTTTCTTT; cdr3_aa: CASRQGGNTEAFF
v_call: TRBV10-3; j_call: TRBJ2-7; d_call: TRBD2; cdr3_length: 16; clone_size: many; cdr3_nt: TGTGCCATCAGTGAGCGACTAGCGGGGGCCACCTACGAGCAGTACTTC; cdr3_aa: CAISERLAGATYEQYF
v_call: TRBV5-5; j_call: TRBJ1-2; d_call: -; cdr3_length: 15; clone_size: many; cdr3_nt: TGTGCCAGCAGCTTGACCCCTACAGGGATCTATGGCTACACCTTC; cdr3_aa: CASSLTPTGIYGYTF
v_call: TRBV20-1; j_call: TRBJ2-5; d_call: TRBD2; cdr3_length: 16; clone_size: many; cdr3_nt: TGCAGTGCTAGCCCGGGACTAGCGGGGGGACAGGTGACCCAGTACTTC; cdr3_aa: CSASPGLAGGQVTQYF
v_call: TRBV20-1; j_call: TRBJ2-3; d_call: TRBD2; cdr3_length: 15; clone_size: few; cdr3_nt: TGCAGTGCTAGATCTAGCGGGGGGGCCGGAGATACGCAGTATTTT; cdr3_aa: CSARSSGGAGDTQYF
v_call: TRBV4-3; j_call: TRBJ1-6; d_call: -; cdr3_length: 15; clone_size: many; cdr3_nt: TGCGCCAGCAGCCGGCAACTGACGGACAATTCACCCCTCCACTTT; cdr3_aa: CASSRQLTDNSPLHF
v_call: TRBV3-1; j_call: TRBJ2-1; d_call: -; cdr3_length: 12; clone_size: many; cdr3_nt: TGTGCCAGCAGCCCCCCGAGCAATGAGCAGTTCTTC; cdr3_aa: CASSPPSNEQFF
v_call: TRBV6-5; j_call: TRBJ1-2; d_call: -; cdr3_length: 15; clone_size: many; cdr3_nt: TGTGCCAGCAGTTACACCTTCCAGGGAAACTATGGCTACACCTTC; cdr3_aa: CASSYTFQGNYGYTF
v_call: TRBV6-2/TRBV6-3; j_call: TRBJ2-7; d_call: -; cdr3_length: 13; clone_size: -; cdr3_nt: TGTGCCAGCAGTTACTCCGTCGCCTACGAGCAGTACTTC; cdr3_aa: CASSYSVAYEQYF
v_call: TRBV6-5; j_call: TRBJ2-3; d_call: -; cdr3_length: 12; clone_size: -; cdr3_nt: TGTGCCAGCACCTCGAGTGGGTACACGCAGTATTTT; cdr3_aa: CASTSSGYTQYF
v_call: TRBV2; j_call: TRBJ2-5; d_call: -; cdr3_length: 12; clone_size: many; cdr3_nt: TGTGCCAGCAGTGCGTACCAAGAGACCCAGTACTTC; cdr3_aa: CASSAYQETQYF
v_call: TRBV18; j_call: TRBJ2-5; d_call: -; cdr3_length: 14; clone_size: many; cdr3_nt: TGTGCCAGCTCACCCCCTATGATGCGAGAGACCCAGTACTTC; cdr3_aa: CASSPPMMRETQYF
v_call: TRBV27; j_call: TRBJ1-2; d_call: TRBD1; cdr3_length: 13; clone_size: -; cdr3_nt: TGTGCCAGCAGTCCTGACAGGGCATATGGCTACACCTTC; cdr3_aa: CASSPDRAYGYTF
v_call: TRBV6-2/TRBV6-3; j_call: TRBJ2-5; d_call: TRBD1; cdr3_length: 18; clone_size: -; cdr3_nt: TGTGCCAGCACCCGACGGGGGACAGGGAAAGGTCCTGGGGAGACCCAGTACTTC; cdr3_aa: CASTRRGTGKGPGETQYF
v_call: TRBV20-1; j_call: TRBJ2-3; d_call: TRBD2; cdr3_length: 14; clone_size: few; cdr3_nt: TGCAGTGCTAACAGGCGGGGGGTCTCAGATACGCAGTATTTT; cdr3_aa: CSANRRGVSDTQYF
v_call: TRBV5-1; j_call: TRBJ2-5; d_call: -; cdr3_length: 14; clone_size: many; cdr3_nt: TGCGCCAGCGGACAAAACAGGGCGGGGGAGACCCAGTACTTC; cdr3_aa: CASGQNRAGETQYF
v_call: TRBV6-2/TRBV6-3; j_call: TRBJ2-7; d_call: -; cdr3_length: 14; clone_size: many; cdr3_nt: TGTGCCAGCAGTTACTCGGATGGGCAACCCGTGCAGTACTTC; cdr3_aa: CASSYSDGQPVQYF
v_call: TRBV12-3/TRBV12-4; j_call: TRBJ2-1; d_call: -; cdr3_length: 12; clone_size: many; cdr3_nt: TGTGCCAGCAGTCCGCGGACCCTGGGGCAGTTCTTC; cdr3_aa: CASSPRTLGQFF
v_call: TRBV29-1; j_call: TRBJ2-3; d_call: TRBD1; cdr3_length: 13; clone_size: many; cdr3_nt: TGCAGCGTTGAAGGACAGGGGGAGGATACGCAGTATTTT; cdr3_aa: CSVEGQGEDTQYF
v_call: TRBV11-3; j_call: TRBJ2-1; d_call: TRBD2; cdr3_length: 16; clone_size: few; cdr3_nt: TGTGCCAGCAGCTTAGGGGCGGGGGGAACACACAATGAGCAGTTCTTC; cdr3_aa: CASSLGAGGTHNEQFF
v_call: TRBV18; j_call: TRBJ1-4; d_call: -; cdr3_length: 14; clone_size: -; cdr3_nt: TGTGCCAGCTCACCCACCGCAACTAATGAAAAACTGTTTTTT; cdr3_aa: CASSPTATNEKLFF
v_call: TRBV6-1; j_call: TRBJ2-1; d_call: -; cdr3_length: 14; clone_size: few; cdr3_nt: TGTGCCAGCAGTACCCGGCGGGGGACAGATGAGCAGTTCTTC; cdr3_aa: CASSTRRGTDEQFF
v_call: TRBV6-1; j_call: TRBJ1-1; d_call: TRBD1; cdr3_length: 14; clone_size: few; cdr3_nt: TGTGCCAGCAGTGACCTTACAGGGGCTCAGGGAGCTTTCTTT; cdr3_aa: CASSDLTGAQGAFF
v_call: TRBV7-2; j_call: TRBJ1-1; d_call: -; cdr3_length: 14; clone_size: many; cdr3_nt: TGTGCCAGCACCCCCCACGGGCCGAACACTGAAGCTTTCTTT; cdr3_aa: CASTPHGPNTEAFF
v_call: TRBV5-1; j_call: TRBJ1-2; d_call: -; cdr3_length: 16; clone_size: few; cdr3_nt: TGCGCCAGCAGCTTGGGAACAGCTATCATTAACTATGGCTACACCTTC; cdr3_aa: CASSLGTAIINYGYTF
v_call: TRBV14; j_call: TRBJ2-2; d_call: -; cdr3_length: 17; clone_size: many; cdr3_nt: TGTGCCAGCAGCCAAGATCTTGAAGGGGCTAAGGCCGGGGAGCTGTTTTTT; cdr3_aa: CASSQDLEGAKAGELFF
v_call: TRBV10-3; j_call: TRBJ1-2; d_call: -; cdr3_length: 15; clone_size: many; cdr3_nt: TGTGCCATCAGTGAGTCGATGGGCCCGAGGAGAGGCTACACCTTC; cdr3_aa: CAISESMGPRRGYTF
v_call: TRBV20-1; j_call: TRBJ2-5; d_call: -; cdr3_length: 12; clone_size: few; cdr3_nt: TGCAGTGCAACGGGGGTGGCGGAGACCCAGTACTTC; cdr3_aa: CSATGVAETQYF
v_call: TRBV7-2; j_call: TRBJ1-6; d_call: TRBD1; cdr3_length: 14; clone_size: many; cdr3_nt: TGTGCCAGCACCACCCAGGGGGGAAATTCACCCCTCCACTTT; cdr3_aa: CASTTQGGNSPLHF
v_call: TRBV20-1; j_call: TRBJ1-4; d_call: -; cdr3_length: 14; clone_size: many; cdr3_nt: TGCAGTGCTAGAGATGGCCAGATTAATGAAAAACTGTTTTTT; cdr3_aa: CSARDGQINEKLFF
v_call: TRBV7-3; j_call: TRBJ2-7; d_call: -; cdr3_length: 13; clone_size: many; cdr3_nt: TGTGCCAGCAGCTTTCACAGGGAGGACGAGCAGTACTTC; cdr3_aa: CASSFHREDEQYF
v_call: TRBV5-1; j_call: TRBJ2-2; d_call: TRBD2; cdr3_length: 16; clone_size: many; cdr3_nt: TGCGCCAGCAGCCCCCAGACTAGCGGTTTCACCGGGGAGCTGTTTTTT; cdr3_aa: CASSPQTSGFTGELFF
v_call: TRBV6-2/TRBV6-3; j_call: TRBJ1-5; d_call: -; cdr3_length: 16; clone_size: few; cdr3_nt: TGTGCCAGCAGCATTGGCCTCAGGGGCCGGAATCAGCCCCAGCATTTT; cdr3_aa: CASSIGLRGRNQPQHF
v_call: TRBV7-2; j_call: TRBJ2-7; d_call: TRBD2; cdr3_length: 13; clone_size: few; cdr3_nt: TGTGCCAGCAGCGCTACTAGCGGCTACGAGCAGTACTTC; cdr3_aa: CASSATSGYEQYF
v_call: TRBV12-3/TRBV12-4; j_call: TRBJ1-1; d_call: -; cdr3_length: 12; clone_size: many; cdr3_nt: TGTGCCAGCAGTTCGGACGGTGGCCAAGCTTTCTTT; cdr3_aa: CASSSDGGQAFF